The 25 T cell receptor beta chains in this list originate from one sample, sequenced in a study of blood T cell repertoires in COVID-19 (dated by TCRdb to the early 2020s). Library generation was performed with the immunoSEQ multiplex PCR assay. TCRdb obtained this table from immuneACCESS and retained in-frame rearrangements with V and J assigned. These tables miss some clones; where compared with another copy, unresolved V genes account for less than half of the shortfall, and the remainder is unexplained. The sample includes hundreds of thousands of clones, with 89% observed a single time. The top ten hold about 3% of the sample. Sequenced input: peripheral blood. Source of these receptors: a woman in her thirties with COVID-19, enrolled during active disease.

The rearrangement joins TRBV14 to TRBJ2-2; 15 nucleotides line up with TRBD2. The V and J ends lost 1 base and 4 bases, in that order; junction bases with no gene match: 10. Per the germline V gene, CDR1 is SGHDN and CDR2 is FVKESK. The CDR3 runs 20 residues. The CDR3 sequence is CASSQVMTGLAGGITGELFF. CDR3 bases: TGTGCCAGCAGCCAAGTGATGACCGGACTAGCGGGAGGGATCACCGGGGAGCTGTTTTTT. Combining the CDR3 with reference TRBV14 and TRBJ2-2 gives the whole variable domain EAGVTQFPSHSVIEKGQTVTLRCDPISGHDNLYWYRRVMGKEIKFLLHFVKESKQDESGMPNNRFLAERTGGTYSTLKVQPAELEDSGVYFCASSQVMTGLAGGITGELFFGEGSRLTVL.

The chain carries TRBV2 and TRBJ1-6; 7 positions match TRBD1. This CDR3 has 14 residues. V lost 4 bases, J lost 8 bases, and 5 bases stayed unmatched. Germline V lookup: CDR1 SNHLY, CDR2 FYNNEI. CDR3 region: CASSGVRGDSPLHF. CDR3 in DNA: TGTGCCAGCAGTGGGGTCAGGGGGGATTCACCCCTCCACTTT.

The chain is built from TRBV4-3 and TRBJ2-1; 15 positions match TRBD2. The CDR3 runs 18 residues. CDR1 and CDR2 (germline): LGHNA, YSLEER. Trimming removed 2 bases from V and 3 bases from J; junction bases left unmatched: 5. The CDR3 DNA reads TGCGCCAGCAGCCAATTTGGGACTAGCGGGGGGTTCTACAATGAGCAGTTCTTC. Its translation is CASSQFGTSGGFYNEQFF.

This clone turned up a few times. This chain links TRBV11-2 with TRBJ2-7; D may be TRBD1 (6 bases). Germline CDR1 and CDR2: SGHAT and FQNNGV. The length of the CDR3 is 14 residues. The ends were cut back, 5 bases at V and 4 bases at J, with 15 bases in the middle. Here the CDR3 reads CASSIAGTQYEQYF. CDR3 nucleotides: TGTGCCAGCAGCATCGCCGGGACACAGTACGAGCAGTACTTC.

The chain carries TRBV2 and TRBJ1-4; D unresolved. Germline V CDR1 and CDR2: SNHLY, FYNNEI. This CDR3 has 14 residues. V gave up 2 bases and J gave up 10 bases, with 14 bases separating them. The CDR3 loop reads CASSESPVSGKLFF. In DNA, the CDR3 is TGTGCCAGCAGTGAAAGTCCGGTGTCTGGAAAACTGTTTTTT.

The chain recombines TRBV25-1 with TRBJ2-3, with 9 positions matching TRBD2. Germline V lookup: CDR1 MGHDK, CDR2 SYGVNS. This CDR3 is built from 16 residues. The ends lost 0 bases at V and 6 bases at J; junction bases unmatched: 7. The CDR3, as DNA: TGTGCCAGCAGTGAATATAGGGGAGCGGGGGGCGATACGCAGTATTTT. Residues: CASSEYRGAGGDTQYF.

This sequence joins TRBV29-1 and TRBJ1-2, with TRBD1 matching over 10 bases. The CDR3 runs 11 residues. Germline V lookup: CDR1 SQVTM, CDR2 ANQGSEA. Written as DNA, the CDR3 is TGCAGTGCCGACAGGGGGCTCGGCTACACCTTC. Residues: CSADRGLGYTF.

V gene TRBV7-9 combines with J gene TRBJ1-1; D is perhaps TRBD1 (5 bases). CDR3 length: 12 amino acids. From germline, CDR1 is SEHNR and CDR2 FQNEAQ (reference sequence). V was pared by 3 bases and J by 10 bases, with 12 bases between. DNA for the CDR3: TGTGCCAGCAGCTTGACAGACCAAAGAGCTTTCTTT. This encodes CASSLTDQRAFF.

J is TRBJ1-1 and V is TRBV5-1; D is unclear. Germline V CDR1 and CDR2: SGHRS, YFSETQ. The CDR3 totals 16 residues. Trimming took off 0 bases at V and 0 bases at J, with 12 bases between the two ends. The CDR3 coding sequence is TGCGCCAGCAGCTTGGGTCGGGAAGCAATGAACACTGAAGCTTTCTTT. Its translation is CASSLGREAMNTEAFF.

V usage is TRBV6-6 and J usage is TRBJ1-1, with a tentative D call TRBD1 (5 bases). The germline V gene encodes CDR1 MNHNY and CDR2 SVGAGI (reference sequence). The V end was cut by 0 bases, the J end by 4 bases, with 9 bases between. The CDR3 runs 14 residues. CDR3 sequence reads: CASSYSQGSTEAFF. As DNA, the CDR3 is TGTGCCAGCAGTTACTCGCAGGGATCCACTGAAGCTTTCTTT.

The chain links TRBV9 to TRBJ2-3; the D is unclear. V was cut by 0 bases and J by 0 bases, with 8 bases left in between. The CDR3 runs to 15 residues. The germline V gene encodes CDR1 SGDLS and CDR2 YYNGEE. The CDR3 loop reads CASSVGPTSTDTQYF. In nucleotides, the CDR3 is TGTGCCAGCAGCGTAGGCCCTACTAGCACAGATACGCAGTATTTT.

This clone has a count of ten or more. The J gene is TRBJ2-1, the V gene TRBV3-1 (or the pseudogene TRBV3-2); possible D gene TRBD2, 5 bases. Trimming pared 4 bases from V and 2 bases from J, leaving 9 bases between. The CDR3 sequence is 14 residues long. Germline V lookup: CDR1 LGHDT, CDR2 YNNKEL (reference sequence). The CDR3 region is CASSPGWAYNEQFF. CDR3 coding DNA: TGTGCCAGCAGCCCGGGGTGGGCCTACAATGAGCAGTTCTTC.

This chain joins TRBV3-1 (or the pseudogene TRBV3-2) and TRBJ1-1, with D perhaps matching TRBD1 (6 bases). The CDR3 has 13 residues. Germline V gene lookup returns CDR1 LGHDT and CDR2 YNNKEL (reference sequence). V gave up 4 bases and J gave up 4 bases, with 10 bases separating them. The CDR3 DNA reads TGTGCCAGCAGCCCCGGACAGACCACTGAAGCTTTCTTT. This codes for CASSPGQTTEAFF.

The chain is built from TRBV19 and TRBJ2-5; maybe TRBD2 (5 bases). CDR1 and CDR2 from the germline V gene are LNHDA and SQIVND (reference sequence). Trimming left V 4 bases short and J 7 bases short, with 10 bases between. This CDR3 is 12 amino acids long. In DNA, the CDR3 is TGTGCCAGTAGTACCTCCAGCGGGACCCAGTACTTC. Amino acids: CASSTSSGTQYF.

The V gene is TRBV13, the J gene TRBJ2-1; 7 bases fit TRBD1. This CDR3 is built from 15 residues. With 5 bases clipped from V and 2 bases from J, the junction kept 6 bases outside the gene matches. The V gene's germline CDR1 is PRHDT and CDR2 FYEKMQ (reference sequence). The CDR3 sequence: CASSPSGTAYNEQFF. CDR3 nucleotide sequence: TGTGCCAGCAGCCCCTCCGGGACAGCCTACAATGAGCAGTTCTTC.

This sequence joins TRBV18 and TRBJ1-2; weak D call: TRBD1 (6 bases). Germline CDR1 and CDR2: KGHSH and LQKENI. This CDR3 spans 13 amino acids. Trimming pared 6 bases from V and 6 bases from J, leaving 14 bases between. The CDR3 sequence: CASSPLPGDGYTF. DNA for the CDR3: TGTGCCAGCTCCCCCCTACCAGGGGATGGCTACACCTTC.

This clone appeared a single time. This chain joins TRBV6-5 and TRBJ1-1; possibly TRBD1 for D (5 bases). The CDR3 has 14 amino acids. Germline V gene sequence: CDR1 MNHEY, CDR2 SVGAGI. V was cut by 6 bases and J by 3 bases, with 14 bases left in between. The CDR3 nucleotides read TGTGCCAGCAGCCAAGGGGCGGGGTACACTGAAGCTTTCTTT. Encoded protein: CASSQGAGYTEAFF.

The genes are TRBV18 and TRBJ2-7; TRBD1 matches 7 bases. V shed 3 bases, J shed 3 bases, and the junction held 8 bases outside the gene matches. Per the germline V gene, CDR1 is KGHSH and CDR2 is LQKENI. The CDR3 has 15 residues. CDR3 DNA sequence: TGTGCCAGCTCACCGCAGGGGGTTGGAGGCTACGAGCAGTACGTC. Encoded protein: CASSPQGVGGYEQYV.

The genes are TRBV5-1 and TRBJ1-1, with no clear D. CDR3 size: 14 residues. V gave up 0 bases and J gave up 3 bases, with 9 bases separating them. CDR1 and CDR2 from the germline V gene are SGHRS and YFSETQ. The chain's CDR3 is CASSLAGSDTEAFF. CDR3 DNA: TGCGCCAGCAGCTTGGCCGGGTCGGACACTGAAGCTTTCTTT.

The rearrangement links TRBV6-5 to TRBJ1-2, with 7 nucleotides matching TRBD1. With V trimmed by 5 bases and J by 5 bases, 5 bases remained unmatched. Per the germline V gene, CDR1 is MNHEY and CDR2 is SVGAGI. The CDR3 is 13 residues long. In nucleotides, the CDR3 is TGTGCCAGCAGTACTGGGACAGCATATGGCTACACCTTC. Its translation: CASSTGTAYGYTF.

This clone is a singleton in its sample. The chain carries TRBV7-2 and TRBJ1-1; D perhaps matches TRBD1 (5 bases). V lost 2 bases, J lost 3 bases, and 13 bases lay in between. This CDR3 has 15 amino acids. CDR1 is SGHTA and CDR2 is FQGNSA in the germline V gene. CDR3 amino acids: CASSLHWQGDTEAFF. The CDR3 DNA reads TGTGCCAGCAGCTTACATTGGCAAGGGGACACTGAAGCTTTCTTT.

V and J are TRBV6-1 and TRBJ1-5; D might be TRBD1 (5 bases). Looked up from germline, CDR1 is MNHNS and CDR2 is SASEGT. V was cut by 7 bases and J by 2 bases, with 9 bases left in between. The length of the CDR3 is 13 residues. CDR3 sequence reads: CASTWGGNQPQHF. The CDR3 nucleotides are TGTGCCAGCACATGGGGGGGCAATCAGCCCCAGCATTTT.

This chain uses TRBV6-5 with TRBJ1-2, with TRBD1 matching over 8 bases. The CDR3 covers 14 residues. The germline V gene has CDR1 MNHEY and CDR2 SVGAGI. V was pared by 5 bases and J by 8 bases, with 10 bases of the junction left unmatched. CDR3 in DNA: TGTGCCAGCAGTCGACAGGGGACCCTCGGGGGCTACACCTTC. Translated, it gives CASSRQGTLGGYTF.

The chain links TRBV5-4 to TRBJ2-2, with 9 bases fitting TRBD2. The CDR3 contains 18 residues. In germline, CDR1 is SGHNT, CDR2 YYREEE (reference sequence). The V segment lost 4 bases and the J segment 1 base; nucleotides outside the gene matches: 11. CDR3 sequence reads: CASSLRTSADMNTGELFF. The CDR3 coding sequence is TGTGCCAGCAGCCTCCGGACTAGCGCAGATATGAACACCGGGGAGCTGTTTTTT.

V gene TRBV7-8 combines with J gene TRBJ1-4, with TRBD1 identical over 9 bases. Germline CDR1 is SGHVS and CDR2 is FQNEAQ. CDR3 length equals 15 residues. V shed 5 bases and J 3 bases; nucleotides not matched to a gene: 4. The CDR3 bases are TGTGCCAGCAGCCCCCGGACAGGGGCTAATGAAAAACTGTTTTTT. Protein product: CASSPRTGANEKLFF. The full variable domain, with the rest looked up from reference TRBV7-8 and TRBJ1-4, is GAGVSQSPRYKVAKRGQDVALRCDPISGHVSLFWYQQALGQGPEFLTYFQNEAQLDKSGLPSDRFFAERPEGSVSTLKIQRTQQEDSAVYLCASSPRTGANEKLFFGSGTQLSVL.